Listed below are T cell receptor beta chains from one sample, sequenced in a study of beta chain features in type 1 diabetes. Profiling relied on immunoSEQ multiplex PCR, and the TCRdb table lists in-frame clones only, not all of them. Counted here are a few hundred thousand clones, approximately 14% occurring once; the ten biggest clones make up about 0.04%. The sequencing input was naive CD4+ T cells from blood. These receptors all stem from a man aged 25 to 40 in good health. Each CDR3 is given without its conserved first and last residue. D genes are given only for firm matches.

d_call	v_call	j_call	cdr3_aa
NA	TRBV28	TRBJ1-3	ASTQGGSGTHSGNTIY
TRBD1	TRBV7-2	TRBJ2-7	ASSLTDRDEYEQH
NA	TRBV5-1	TRBJ2-1	ASSLPGDNEQF
TRBD2	TRBV5-1	TRBJ2-5	ASSFLAGPVQETQY
TRBD2	TRBV4-3	TRBJ2-5	ASSQDRAGTSGFSYQETQY
TRBD2	TRBV5-1	TRBJ2-1	ASTILAGEYNEQF
NA	TRBV9	TRBJ2-1	ASSVLSSSYNEQF
TRBD2	TRBV18	TRBJ2-1	ASSPKASGSYNEQF
TRBD2	TRBV9	TRBJ2-1	ASSPRLAGRSYNEQF
TRBD1	TRBV25-1	TRBJ1-6	ASSDSTGRSSPLH
NA	TRBV7-2	TRBJ1-3	ASKTSSGNTIY
NA	TRBV29-1	TRBJ1-6	SEGRGHSPLH
NA	TRBV20-1	NA	SARVGDEQY
NA	TRBV7-2	TRBJ1-5	ASSLESNQPQH
NA	TRBV2	TRBJ1-2	ASSYRDTGSGYT
NA	TRBV7-2	TRBJ2-5	ASSKVWVRGETQY
NA	TRBV7-2	TRBJ2-1	ASSLVASGWNEQF
NA	TRBV30	TRBJ2-5	AWIQKRTRETQY
NA	TRBV6-5	TRBJ2-1	ATNRPAWDEQF
NA	TRBV7-2	TRBJ2-1	AGSTRPSVEQF
TRBD1	TRBV9	TRBJ2-7	ASSAWTGGAYEQY
NA	TRBV4-3	TRBJ1-1	ASSQRPGHNSEAF
NA	TRBV2	TRBJ1-1	ASSAGFLNTEAF
NA	TRBV27	TRBJ2-5	ASSQTGSETQY
NA	TRBV18	TRBJ2-2	ASSPALENTGELF
NA	TRBV29-1	TRBJ2-2	SVVPGPITTGELF
NA	TRBV5-1	TRBJ2-4	ASSLVRVDIQY
NA	TRBV7-2	TRBJ1-1	ASSGREAF
NA	TRBV9	TRBJ2-3	ASSVSADTQY
NA	TRBV18	TRBJ2-1	ASSPPTNEQF
TRBD2	TRBV10-2	TRBJ2-4	ASRGSGGRGKNIQY
NA	TRBV30	TRBJ1-2	AWKTHRTVNYGYT
NA	TRBV7-9	TRBJ2-2	ASSLELAHGRNTGELF
NA	TRBV19	TRBJ1-5	ASRYSNQPQH
NA	TRBV7-9	TRBJ2-3	ASSPPTDTQY
NA	TRBV30	TRBJ1-1	AWSVYQVSLNTEAF
NA	TRBV4-1	TRBJ2-7	ASSQAWEFTYEQY
NA	TRBV4-3	TRBJ2-7	ASSRGRGGLAYEQY
NA	TRBV2	TRBJ1-1	ASSEGTNNPQAF
NA	TRBV11-2	TRBJ2-5	ASSLQGHTQY